This TCR beta chain was observed in a study of T-cell reconstitution after alpha-beta-depleted transplantation in children. The CDR3 is 12 amino acids. CDR1 is SQVTM and CDR2 is ANQGSEA in the germline V gene. Trimming took off 1 base at V and 10 bases at J, with 11 bases between the two ends. This clonotype has more than one count but fewer than ten. Its antigen remains unknown. Study-wide points: Where some patients showed high TCRbeta diversity at day 60, it came from recipient T cells and thymic progenitors that had survived. When one year had passed after transplant, most T-cell counts and diversity came from newly produced T cells. Reported findings indicate that, about two months after transplant, alpha-beta T cells came from several hundred expanded clones, which were derived from non-depleted graft cells.

Unique molecular identifiers were incorporated during preparation of the TCRbeta library. TCRdb ran MiXCR on the PCR reads and lists one entry per CDR3 protein. Among around 800,000 distinct CDR3 sequences listed, around 15% were seen once. This clonotype originated in a male patient between 5 and 17 years old who had a stem cell transplant for acute lymphoblastic leukemia, so the T cells may come from the graft donor. This sequence joins TRBV29-1 and TRBJ2-1; D remains ambiguous. The sequences come from PBMCs, mostly from graft donor cells, collected 360 days after TCRalphabeta/CD19-depleted stem cell transplant. The CDR3 coding sequence is TGCAGCGTTGAAGCACAGCCCGTCGAGCAGTTCTTC. Its protein is CSVEAQPVEQFF.